The 22 T cell receptor beta chains below all came from one sample that was sequenced in a study of blood T cell repertoires in COVID-19. The protocol was immunoSEQ multiplex PCR, while the TCRdb copy is restricted to in-frame clones and leaves out a portion. The sample lists 220,000 or so clones; 88% were seen once. The source material was PBMCs or T cells enriched from blood (not recorded which). Receptors originate from a woman aged 50 to 65 with acute COVID-19.

The rearrangement joins TRBV18 to TRBJ2-7, with 10 bases matching TRBD1. Germline V CDR1 and CDR2: KGHSH, LQKENI. J was trimmed by 3 bases and V by 6 bases; bases with no gene match: 5. The length of the CDR3 is 14 residues. The CDR3 loop is CASSLDRGGYEQYF. The CDR3 region has the DNA TGTGCCAGCTCCCTGGACAGGGGGGGCTACGAGCAGTACTTC.

This chain connects TRBV19 to TRBJ1-5, with TRBD1 matching over 10 bases. The J segment lost 7 bases and the V segment lost 10 bases, leaving 13 bases of the junction unmatched. CDR1 is LNHDA, CDR2 SQIVND, per germline (reference sequence). CDR3 length equals 15 residues. CDR3 in amino acids: CATTAGTGVTQPQHF. The CDR3 DNA follows: TGTGCCACAACCGCCGGGACAGGGGTTACCCAGCCCCAGCATTTT.

The gene calls are TRBV7-3 and TRBJ2-1; TRBD2 agrees at 8 bases. The CDR3 spans 15 residues. Germline V CDR1 and CDR2: SGHTA, FQGTGA. J gave up 7 bases and V 3 bases, and 8 bases lay outside the gene matches. The CDR3 DNA reads TGTGCCAGCAGCTTCGGGACTAGTAGAGTAAATGAGCAGTTCTTC. The encoded protein is CASSFGTSRVNEQFF.

The chain employs TRBV28 and TRBJ1-6; 9 bases align to TRBD1. Trimming at V came to 2 bases and at J to 7 bases, leaving 9 bases not matched to a gene. Per the germline V gene, CDR1 is MDHEN and CDR2 is SYDVKM. The CDR3 is 17 residues long. This chain's CDR3 is CASSLPPPGQGNSPLHF. The CDR3 bases are TGTGCCAGCAGTTTACCCCCCCCGGGACAGGGAAATTCACCCCTCCACTTT.

CDR3 coding DNA: TGTGCCAGCAGCCAAGGGTCCGGGGGAGAAACTGAAGCTTTCTTT. This translates into CASSQGSGGETEAFF. The gene calls are TRBV3-1 (or the pseudogene TRBV3-2) and TRBJ1-1, with D possibly being TRBD1 (5 bases). With 1 base removed from V and 5 bases from J, the gap between germline ends came to 14 bases. Germline V gene lookup returns CDR1 LGHDT and CDR2 YNNKEL (reference sequence). The CDR3 has 15 amino acids.

J is TRBJ1-1 and V is TRBV30; D is uncertain. Germline CDR1 GTSNPN, CDR2 SVGIG (reference sequence). V gave up 3 bases and J gave up 0 bases, with 8 bases separating them. The CDR3 is made up of 13 amino acids. In DNA form, the CDR3 reads TGTGCCTGGAGCTCACAGCTGAACACTGAAGCTTTCTTT. Its protein is CAWSSQLNTEAFF.

This chain uses TRBV28 with TRBJ1-4; the match to TRBD1 covers 8 bases. Germline values: CDR1 MDHEN, CDR2 SYDVKM. This CDR3 has 12 amino acids. The DNA for the CDR3 is TGTGCAGTGTCGCCCAGGGGGCTCAAACTGTTTTTT. It translates to CAVSPRGLKLFF.

The rearrangement uses TRBV6-5 and TRBJ1-3, with D perhaps matching TRBD1 (5 bases). The CDR3 is made up of 14 amino acids. V shed 2 bases and J shed 2 bases, with 7 bases lying between them. The germline V gene has CDR1 MNHEY and CDR2 SVGAGI. CDR3 protein: CASSYAGTGNTIYF. The DNA of the CDR3 is TGTGCCAGCAGTTACGCAGGGACTGGAAACACCATATATTTT.

The CDR3 DNA reads as TGTGCCAGCAGCCCCGCAGGCGCCAATGAGCAGTTCTTC. Translating it yields CASSPAGANEQFF. V usage is TRBV7-9 and J usage is TRBJ2-1, with no clear D. The germline gives CDR1 SEHNR, CDR2 FQNEAQ (reference sequence). Trimming took off 5 bases at V and 6 bases at J, with 11 bases between the two ends. This CDR3 region has 13 residues. The variable domain in full, with the rest retrieved from reference TRBV7-9 and TRBJ2-1, is DTGVSQNPRHKITKRGQNVTFRCDPISEHNRLYWYRQTLGQGPEFLTYFQNEAQLEKSRLLSDRFSAERPKGSFSTLEIQRTEQGDSAMYLCASSPAGANEQFFGPGTRLTVL.

This sequence joins TRBV3-1 (or the pseudogene TRBV3-2) and TRBJ1-6, with 7 bases lining up with TRBD1. V lost 4 bases to trimming and J lost 6 bases; unmatched junction nucleotides: 9. The CDR3 sequence is 16 residues long. Germline V gives CDR1 LGHDT, CDR2 YNNKEL (reference sequence). As DNA, the CDR3 is TGTGCCAGCAGCCTGAACAGGGGATTCGGTAATTCACCCCTCCACTTT. It translates to CASSLNRGFGNSPLHF.

The chain combines TRBV27 with TRBJ2-1, with 8 bases lining up with TRBD2. This CDR3 contains 15 residues. The V segment lost 3 bases and the J segment 7 bases; nucleotides outside the gene matches: 8. CDR1 MNHEY and CDR2 SMNVEV come from the germline V gene (reference sequence). The CDR3 nucleotides read TGTGCCAGCAGTTTGAGCGGGAGAAGCCCAAATGAGCAGTTCTTC. Translating it yields CASSLSGRSPNEQFF.

This sequence joins TRBV28 and TRBJ2-2; D possibly corresponds to TRBD1 (5 bases). Deletions cut 6 bases from V and 3 bases from J, with 11 bases between. The CDR3 sequence is 14 residues long. Per the germline V gene, CDR1 is MDHEN and CDR2 is SYDVKM. This CDR3 reads CASRWGGYTGELFF. DNA of the CDR3: TGTGCCAGCAGGTGGGGCGGCTACACCGGGGAGCTGTTTTTT. The whole variable domain, remainder taken from reference TRBV28 and TRBJ2-2, is DVKVTQSSRYLVKRTGEKVFLECVQDMDHENMFWYRQDPGLGLRLIYFSYDVKMKEKGDIPEGYSVSREKKERFSLILESASTNQTSMYLCASRWGGYTGELFFGEGSRLTVL.

The genes are TRBV4-1 and TRBJ2-3, with 8 nucleotides matching TRBD2. V lost 4 bases and J lost 0; bases outside the gene matches: 0. Looked up from germline, CDR1 is MGHRA and CDR2 is YSYEKL. There are 14 residues in the CDR3. CDR3 sequence (DNA): TGCGCCAGCAGCCCTAGCGGGAGCACAGATACGCAGTATTTT. Encoded protein: CASSPSGSTDTQYF.

This clone was picked up many times. The gene calls are TRBV6-6 and TRBJ2-3, with a tentative D call TRBD1 (5 bases). This CDR3 spans 15 amino acids. The V and J ends lost 0 bases and 4 bases respectively, with 11 bases between them. The germline CDR1 and CDR2 sequences are MNHNY and SVGAGI (reference sequence). Written as DNA, the CDR3 is TGTGCCAGCAGTTACTCGGAAAAGGGGTCAGATACGCAGTATTTT. This encodes CASSYSEKGSDTQYF.

The chain employs TRBV5-1 and TRBJ2-5, with TRBD1 matching 8 bases. The V gene's germline CDR1 is SGHRS and CDR2 YFSETQ. The J segment lost 3 bases and the V segment lost 3 bases, leaving 4 bases of the junction unmatched. The CDR3 is 14 amino acids. In DNA, the CDR3 is TGCGCCAGCAGCTGGCTGGACAGGGAAGAGACCCAGTACTTC. Translation: CASSWLDREETQYF.

J is TRBJ2-5 and V is TRBV6-5; D remains ambiguous. This CDR3 has 14 residues. The V gene lost 3 bases and the J gene lost 4 bases, with 12 bases spanning the gap. Germline CDR1 MNHEY, CDR2 SVGAGI. The CDR3 loop reads CASSYVSLPETQYF. The CDR3 bases are TGTGCCAGCAGTTATGTTAGTCTCCCAGAGACCCAGTACTTC.

This chain links TRBV29-1 with TRBJ2-1; 8 positions agree with TRBD1. The length of the CDR3 is 14 residues. Germline V gene lookup returns CDR1 SQVTM and CDR2 ANQGSEA. With V trimmed by 8 bases and J by 3 bases, 9 bases remained unmatched. The CDR3 coding sequence is TGCAGCAATTCAGGGGGCTCTGACTACAATGAGCAGTTCTTC. Translation gives CSNSGGSDYNEQFF.

This clone was recorded only once. The chain has TRBV6-2 or TRBV6-3 and TRBJ2-3; 9 bases align to TRBD2. The CDR3 extends over 16 amino acids. Germline-derived CDR1 and CDR2 are MNHEY and SVGEGT. J lost 6 bases, V lost 6 bases, and 13 bases had no gene match. The CDR3 nucleotides are TGTGCCAGCAGCTCCGGGGTAGCGGGAGCCGTGGATACGCAGTATTTT. Protein product: CASSSGVAGAVDTQYF.

The rearrangement links TRBV29-1 to TRBJ1-1; D unclear. The CDR3 is 13 amino acids. Germline V gene lookup returns CDR1 SQVTM and CDR2 ANQGSEA. Between the trimmed V and J ends, which lost 5 bases and 1 base, there was a span of 11 bases. The CDR3 DNA reads TGCAGCGTTTTGAGGGAGGCGAACACTGAAGCTTTCTTT. Protein sequence: CSVLREANTEAFF.

The chain carries TRBV4-1 and TRBJ2-1; 11 bases align to TRBD2. In germline, CDR1 is MGHRA, CDR2 YSYEKL. With 6 bases clipped from V and 9 bases from J, the junction kept 7 bases outside the gene matches. The CDR3 runs to 14 residues. CDR3 nucleotide sequence: TGCGCCAGCAGAATAGCGGGAGGGCGTGCTGAGCAGTTCTTC. This codes for CASRIAGGRAEQFF.

This clone has a single count. V usage is TRBV5-4 and J usage is TRBJ1-6; 7 bases are a match to TRBD1. The germline gives CDR1 SGHNT, CDR2 YYREEE (reference sequence). Trimming took 5 bases from V and 7 from J; bases not matched to a gene: 9. This CDR3 region has 15 residues. CDR3 nucleotides: TGTGCCAGCAGATCGCCCGGGACAGAAAATTCACCCCTCCACTTT. It codes for CASRSPGTENSPLHF.

The V gene is TRBV6-5, the J gene TRBJ2-7, with TRBD2 identical over 8 bases. The CDR3 consists of 15 residues. J was trimmed by 0 bases and V by 5 bases; bases with no gene match: 6. Germline values: CDR1 MNHEY, CDR2 SVGAGI. The CDR3 nucleotides are TGTGCCAGCAGTAATAGCGGGATACTCTCCTACGAGCAGTACTTC. As protein: CASSNSGILSYEQYF.